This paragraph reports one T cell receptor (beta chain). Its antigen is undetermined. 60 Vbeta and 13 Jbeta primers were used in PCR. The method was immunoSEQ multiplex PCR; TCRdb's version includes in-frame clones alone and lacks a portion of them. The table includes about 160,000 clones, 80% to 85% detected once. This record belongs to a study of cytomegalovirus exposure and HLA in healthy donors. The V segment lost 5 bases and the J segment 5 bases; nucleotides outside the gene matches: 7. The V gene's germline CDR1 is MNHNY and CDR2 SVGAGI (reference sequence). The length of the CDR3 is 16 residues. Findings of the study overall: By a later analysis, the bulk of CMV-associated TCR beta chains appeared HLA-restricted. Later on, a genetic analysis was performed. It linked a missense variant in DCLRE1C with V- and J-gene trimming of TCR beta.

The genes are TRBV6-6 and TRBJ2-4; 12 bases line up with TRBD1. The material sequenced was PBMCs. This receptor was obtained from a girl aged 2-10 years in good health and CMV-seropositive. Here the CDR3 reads CASSRDRGLSENIQYF. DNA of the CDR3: TGTGCCAGCAGTAGGGACAGGGGGCTTTCCGAAAACATTCAGTACTTC.